This TCR beta chain was found in a study of PD-1 blockade in mismatch repair-deficient tumors. Whole-study results and caveats: Tumor-resident clones, often undetectable pretreatment in blood, expanded then contracted after pembrolizumab.

This clone was seen once. What it binds is not known. PCR or immunohistochemistry showed mismatch repair deficiency in every enrolled patient. TCRdb's copy holds only in-frame clones and misses some; the assay was immunoSEQ multiplex PCR. The repertoire consists of about 110,000 clones, with 60% to 85% occurring once and the leading ten covering 4.7%. Germline V gene sequence: CDR1 SEHNR, CDR2 FQNEAQ (reference sequence). The length of the CDR3 is 16 residues. Trimming removed 1 base at V and 0 bases at J, with 9 bases between. Sequenced here: peripheral blood, sampled 60 to 65 weeks after starting pembrolizumab. The chain uses TRBV7-9 and TRBJ2-2; unclear D gene. The TCR comes from an adult with mismatch repair-deficient cancer. The CDR3 is CASSLVTTTNTGELFF. The DNA for the CDR3 is TGTGCCAGCAGCTTAGTCACGACGACGAACACCGGGGAGCTGTTTTTT.